What follows is one T cell receptor (beta chain) and its context. The CDR3 covers 15 residues. The germline V gene encodes CDR1 SGHRS and CDR2 YFSETQ. V was pared by 0 bases and J by 3 bases, with 13 bases between. This table comes from immunoSEQ multiplex PCR, and its TCRdb copy is limited to in-frame clones, with some not included. This sample has about 16,000 clones, with approximately 83% found just once. These data are taken from a study of blood T cell repertoires in COVID-19. Study-level information: The samples span acute and convalescent COVID-19 from the United States, Italy and Spain. Nucleic acid was either cDNA or gDNA, and it came from T cells, B-cell-depleted T cells, or PBMCs.

This rearrangement joins TRBV5-1 to TRBJ2-7, with D tentatively TRBD1 (6 bases). Sequenced sample: peripheral blood. The origin of this receptor is a human donor in a cohort sampled during active COVID-19. The CDR3 nucleotides are TGCGCCAGCAGCTTGGGGACAGAAACCTACTACGAGCAGTACTTC. This sequence encodes CASSLGTETYYEQYF.